The 18 T cell receptor beta chains reported below all come from one sample, sequenced in a study of T cell responses to AZD1222 COVID-19 vaccine. This table comes from immunoSEQ multiplex PCR, and its TCRdb copy is limited to in-frame clones, with some not included. Among 100,000 or so clones listed, about nine tenths were seen once. Specimen: peripheral blood, collected on day 0 of AZD1222 vaccination. All receptors come from an adult in good health.

This sequence joins TRBV21-1 and TRBJ2-5; the table's D call of TRBD2 was not tested on the DNA. TRBV21-1 is an annotated pseudogene. CDR3 size: 17 residues. The CDR3 DNA follows: TGTGCCAGCAGCAAAGGGCGAAGCGGGCGGTACCAAGAGACCCAGTACTTC. As protein: CASSKGRSGRYQETQYF.

This chain connects TRBV5-1 to TRBJ1-4, with a tentative D call TRBD1 (6 bases). Trimming removed 4 bases at V and 3 bases at J, with 13 bases between. CDR3 length equals 15 residues. Germline V gene data show CDR1 as SGHRS and CDR2 as YFSETQ. CDR3 in amino acids: CASSEGGTANEKLFF. CDR3 in DNA: TGCGCCAGCAGCGAGGGGGGAACAGCTAATGAAAAACTGTTTTTT.

This clone was found once. This rearrangement joins TRBV6-5 to TRBJ2-5, with a weak D call TRBD2 (7 bases). Germline CDR1 and CDR2: MNHEY and SVGAGI. Trimming stripped 7 bases from V and 4 bases from J, with 16 bases between. The CDR3 has 14 amino acids. In nucleotides, the CDR3 is TGTGCCAGCAAGGTCGGGGGAGGGGGAGAGACCCAGTACTTC. Protein sequence: CASKVGGGGETQYF.

As regards this clone: This sample includes further DNA sequences coding for the same CDR3. The chain is built from TRBV19 and TRBJ1-1, with 7 bases lining up with TRBD1. The CDR3 sequence is 13 residues long. Trimming at V came to 6 bases and at J to 1 base, leaving 2 bases not matched to a gene. Germline V gives CDR1 LNHDA, CDR2 SQIVND (reference sequence). In nucleotides, the CDR3 is TGTGCCAGTAGCCGGGACAGGAACACTGAAGCTTTCTTT. Translation: CASSRDRNTEAFF.

The rearrangement joins TRBV10-3 to TRBJ2-1; maybe TRBD2 (6 bases). The CDR3 contains 16 residues. Trimming removed 4 bases from V and 3 bases from J, with 16 bases in between. The germline V gene encodes CDR1 ENHRY and CDR2 SYGVKD. The CDR3 region has the DNA TGTGCCATCAGTGCGGAGTCTAGCGTTATCTACAATGAGCAGTTCTTC. Translated: CAISAESSVIYNEQFF.

CDR3 sequence (DNA): TGTGCCAGCAGTAGGGACAGGGACCTCCAAGAGACCCAGTACTTC. It is translated as CASSRDRDLQETQYF. The chain links TRBV6-5 to TRBJ2-5, with TRBD1 matching 9 bases. Germline CDR1 MNHEY, CDR2 SVGAGI. The junction had 5 bases not matched to a gene; V was cut back by 5 bases and J by 1 base. This CDR3 spans 15 amino acids.

V gene TRBV7-9 combines with J gene TRBJ2-2; tentative D call: TRBD2 (6 bases). CDR3 length equals 19 residues. CDR1 SEHNR and CDR2 FQNEAQ come from the germline V gene (reference sequence). V was pared by 1 base and J by 1 base, with 19 bases between. CDR3 DNA: TGTGCCAGCAGCTTAGGAGGATTCGGACTACCCAAGAACACCGGGGAGCTGTTTTTT. It specifies CASSLGGFGLPKNTGELFF.

The chain recombines TRBV19 with TRBJ1-6, with TRBD1 as a possible D gene (5 bases). The germline gives CDR1 LNHDA, CDR2 SQIVND (reference sequence). This CDR3 has 14 residues. Deletions cut 6 bases from V and 5 bases from J, with 11 bases between. CDR3 DNA sequence: TGTGCCAGTAGCCGGGACGGAGATAATTCACCCCTCCACTTT. Translation: CASSRDGDNSPLHF.

CDR3 in amino acids: CASPGRTGELFF. The CDR3 DNA sequence: TGTGCCTCCCCGGGGCGTACCGGGGAGCTGTTTTTT. This chain uses TRBV30 with TRBJ2-2; D assignment may be TRBD1 or TRBD2 (5 bases each). The ends were cut back, 7 bases at V and 5 bases at J, with 11 bases in the middle. The germline CDR1 and CDR2 sequences are GTSNPN and SVGIG (reference sequence). This CDR3 has 12 residues.

V and J are TRBV23-1 and TRBJ2-7; no clear D gene. TRBV23-1 is noted as an ORF with a role that remains uncertain. V was trimmed by 0 bases and J by 6 bases, leaving 12 bases between them. The length of the CDR3 is 14 residues. CDR3 in amino acids: CASSQSGRSAEQYF. In nucleotides, the CDR3 is TGCGCCAGCAGTCAATCGGGCAGGTCGGCCGAGCAGTACTTC.

J is TRBJ2-3 and V is TRBV7-9; no firm D call. The CDR3 is 12 amino acids. CDR1 is SEHNR and CDR2 is FQNEAQ in the germline V gene (reference sequence). Trimming left V 1 base short and J 10 bases short, with 9 bases between. The CDR3 DNA reads as TGTGCCAGCAGCTTAGGGTCGGACGCGCAGTATTTT. Protein: CASSLGSDAQYF.

This chain connects TRBV6-5 to TRBJ2-5; TRBD1 is a possible D gene (6 bases). CDR3 length: 13 amino acids. Germline-derived CDR1 and CDR2 are MNHEY and SVGAGI. The V and J ends lost 7 bases and 5 bases respectively, with 14 bases between them. CDR3: CASTIPGAETQYF. The CDR3 nucleotides read TGTGCCAGCACCATCCCAGGGGCGGAGACCCAGTACTTC.

The chain uses TRBV5-1 and TRBJ2-1; 8 bases map to TRBD1. The CDR3 spans 16 residues. The germline V gene encodes CDR1 SGHRS and CDR2 YFSETQ. With V trimmed by 4 bases and J by 11 bases, 17 bases remained unmatched. CDR3 amino acids: CASSPLSGQGTGQQFF. CDR3 sequence (DNA): TGCGCCAGCAGCCCTCTGAGCGGACAGGGAACGGGACAGCAGTTCTTC.

The chain couples TRBV7-3 to TRBJ2-5; D remains ambiguous. Germline V gives CDR1 SGHTA, CDR2 FQGTGA. The CDR3 has 13 amino acids. The germline V and J ends were trimmed by 5 bases and 2 bases, with 9 bases remaining between them. CDR3 in amino acids: CASSRYAQETQYF. For the CDR3, the DNA is TGTGCCAGCAGCCGTTATGCTCAAGAGACCCAGTACTTC.

The rearrangement joins TRBV30 to TRBJ2-7; 9 bases map to TRBD1. V was pared by 7 bases and J by 4 bases, with 5 bases of the junction left unmatched. The CDR3 is made up of 12 amino acids. CDR1 is GTSNPN, CDR2 SVGIG, per germline (reference sequence). In DNA, the CDR3 is TGTGCCTTGGCGGGACAGGGTTACGAGCAGTACTTC. It is translated as CALAGQGYEQYF.

This chain links TRBV20-1 with TRBJ2-1; D might be TRBD1 or TRBD2, each matching 5 bases. CDR3 length equals 15 residues. Trimming took off 3 bases at V and 9 bases at J, with 21 bases between the two ends. Germline CDR1 DFQATT, CDR2 SNEGSKA (reference sequence). Written as DNA, the CDR3 is TGCAGTGCTAGTCCCTCGGGGCTTTTTGGGGCTGAGCAGTTCTTC. Translation: CSASPSGLFGAEQFF.

Worth noting for this clone: An end of the junction does not agree with germline; a read error may underlie this. The chain couples TRBV2 to TRBJ1-1; D might be TRBD1 (5 bases). Looked up from germline, CDR1 is SNHLY and CDR2 is FYNNEI. This CDR3 has 13 residues. This CDR3 is CASSEDRNTEAFF. The CDR3 DNA reads as TGTGCCAGCAGCGAAGACAGAAACACTGAAGCTTTCTTT.

The CDR3 region is CASSTLVGLAGGGELFF. The DNA of the CDR3 is TGTGCCAGCAGCACTCTCGTGGGACTAGCGGGAGGCGGGGAGCTGTTTTTT. The chain is built from TRBV7-2 and TRBJ2-2; 15 bases fit TRBD2. The V and J ends lost 5 bases and 7 bases, in that order; junction bases with no gene match: 8. The CDR3 runs 17 residues. Germline assignment: CDR1 SGHTA and CDR2 FQGNSA.